The rows below give T cell receptor beta chains drawn from one sample of a study of cytomegalovirus exposure and HLA in healthy donors. Sequenced by immunoSEQ multiplex PCR; TCRdb stores in-frame clones only, minus some. Here the sample spans about 74,000 clones, approximately 93% being singletons. Sequencing was carried out using PBMCs. The receptors stem from a man aged 18 to 30 in good health and CMV-seropositive. Each CDR3 is given with its conserved first and last residue. Fields, in order: J gene, CDR3 length, V gene, CDR3 protein.

>TRBJ1-2|17|TRBV10-3
CAISESRGKGVSYGYTF
>TRBJ2-3|14|TRBV28
CASSLYADGVTQYF
>TRBJ2-1|13|TRBV13
CASSWTGGDEQFF
>TRBJ2-5|14|TRBV27
CASSLAGVGETQYF
>TRBJ2-1|13|TRBV2
CASLSPFYNEQFF
>TRBJ1-2|14|TRBV18
CASSPVEGLDGYTF
>TRBJ2-3|13|TRBV18
CASSPDRGDTQYF
>TRBJ2-7|15|TRBV5-1
CASRLYLAATYEQYF
>TRBJ2-5|14|TRBV11-2
CASSLPGQQETQYF
>TRBJ2-7|12|TRBV2
CASSTERPEQYF
>TRBJ2-2|14|TRBV2
CASILDDTYGELFF
>TRBJ2-1|15|TRBV10-3
CAISGKTGLGNEQFF
>TRBJ2-5|14|TRBV9
CASSVGGTQETQYF
>TRBJ2-5|13|TRBV27
CASSLRGQETQYF
>TRBJ2-1|16|TRBV19
CASSLSSGSSYNEQFF
>TRBJ2-3|13|TRBV4-1
CASSLLGEDTQYF
>TRBJ1-5|14|TRBV19
CASSISPGYQPQHF
>TRBJ2-1|15|TRBV6-1
CASRTGLAGENEQFF
>TRBJ1-1|16|TRBV4-1
CASGKTGLIMNTEAFF
>TRBJ1-2|12|TRBV6-5
CASSQTGSGYTF
>TRBJ2-1|10|TRBV20-1
CSVPLSAQFF
>TRBJ2-6|18|TRBV7-3
CASSLNGGRLSGANVLTF
>TRBJ1-4|16|TRBV30
CAWSRPGGGEDEKLFF
>TRBJ1-1|14|TRBV11-2
CASSWDRGDTEAFF
>TRBJ1-3|15|TRBV30
CAWSTAGASGNTIYF
>TRBJ2-3|16|TRBV2
CASSLTSGRITDTQYF
>TRBJ2-6|17|TRBV19
CASSAGTVGGGANVLTF
>TRBJ2-1|15|TRBV19
CASRRSSGTYNEQFF
>TRBJ1-1|13|TRBV11-2
CASSLGTGSEAFF
>TRBJ2-2|14|TRBV5-1
CASSLSPSTGELFF
>TRBJ2-3|15|TRBV6-6
CASSAPQGGADTQYF
>TRBJ1-5|13|TRBV10-3
CAISDREDQPQHF
>TRBJ1-4|17|TRBV11-2
CASSLATGYPPNEKLFF
>TRBJ1-1|16|TRBV28
CASSPARGSLDTEAFF
>TRBJ2-2|17|TRBV5-6
CASSSQGAVLGAGELFF
>TRBJ2-2|15|TRBV11-3
CASSLQGANTGELFF
>TRBJ2-5|15|TRBV7-3
CASSPGQGLRETQYF